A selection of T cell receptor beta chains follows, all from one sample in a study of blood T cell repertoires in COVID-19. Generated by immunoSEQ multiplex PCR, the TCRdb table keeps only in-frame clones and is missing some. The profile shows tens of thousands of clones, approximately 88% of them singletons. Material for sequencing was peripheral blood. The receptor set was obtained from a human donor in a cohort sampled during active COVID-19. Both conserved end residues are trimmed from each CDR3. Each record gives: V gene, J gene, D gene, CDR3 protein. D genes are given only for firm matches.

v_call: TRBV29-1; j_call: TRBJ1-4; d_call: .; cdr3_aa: SVASGASNEKLF
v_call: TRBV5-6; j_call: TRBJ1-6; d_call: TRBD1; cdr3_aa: ASSIQGAASPLH
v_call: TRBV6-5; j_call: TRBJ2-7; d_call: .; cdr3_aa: ASSSREQY
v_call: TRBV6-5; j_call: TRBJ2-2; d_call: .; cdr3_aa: ASRGGPMAGELF
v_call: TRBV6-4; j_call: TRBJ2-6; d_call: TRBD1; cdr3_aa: ASSGTGTSGANVLT
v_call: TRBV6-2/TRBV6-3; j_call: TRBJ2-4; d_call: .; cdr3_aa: ASSLHRGNIQY
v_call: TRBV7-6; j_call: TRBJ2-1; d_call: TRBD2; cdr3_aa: ASSSPTGGRARYNEQF
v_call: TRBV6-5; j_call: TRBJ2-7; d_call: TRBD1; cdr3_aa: ASSITGDLYEQY
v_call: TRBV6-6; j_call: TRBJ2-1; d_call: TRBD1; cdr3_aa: ASSFGTGGPYNEQF
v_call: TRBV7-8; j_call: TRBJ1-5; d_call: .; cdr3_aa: ASSDGGEPQH
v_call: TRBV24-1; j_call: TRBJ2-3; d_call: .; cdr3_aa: ATSDSRGSIDTQY
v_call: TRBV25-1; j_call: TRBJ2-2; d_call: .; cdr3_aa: ASGPPQGLDTGELF
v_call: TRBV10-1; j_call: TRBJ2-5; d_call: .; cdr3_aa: ASSESGGSLQETQY
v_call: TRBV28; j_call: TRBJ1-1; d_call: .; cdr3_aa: ASSKGTSRAF
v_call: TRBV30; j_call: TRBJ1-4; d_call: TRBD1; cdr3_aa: AWSVEWAGGATNEKLF
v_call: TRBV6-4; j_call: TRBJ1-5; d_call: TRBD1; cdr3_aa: ASSASTGRPQH
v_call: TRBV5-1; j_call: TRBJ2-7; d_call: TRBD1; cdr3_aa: ASSTAAQGSPSEQY
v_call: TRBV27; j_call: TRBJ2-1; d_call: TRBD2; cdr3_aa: ASSPRLAGGNEQF
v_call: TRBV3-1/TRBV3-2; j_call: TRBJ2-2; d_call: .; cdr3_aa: ASSQEVRTGELF
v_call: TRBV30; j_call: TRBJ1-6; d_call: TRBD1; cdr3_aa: AWSPWDRGLSPLH
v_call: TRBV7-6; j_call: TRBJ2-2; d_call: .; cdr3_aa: ASSATSTGELF
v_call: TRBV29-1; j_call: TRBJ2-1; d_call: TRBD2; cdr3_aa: SVALRGTYNEQF
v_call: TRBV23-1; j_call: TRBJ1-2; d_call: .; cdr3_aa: ASSQSSTGRRNGYT
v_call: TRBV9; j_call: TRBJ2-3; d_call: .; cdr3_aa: ASSVVGAGTDTQY
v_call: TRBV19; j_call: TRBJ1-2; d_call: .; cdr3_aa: ASSMGSGRRDPYGYT
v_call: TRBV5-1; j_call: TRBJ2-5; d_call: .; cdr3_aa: ASSSRVQETQY
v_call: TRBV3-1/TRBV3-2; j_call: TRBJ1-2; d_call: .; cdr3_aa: ASSQGGPGYT
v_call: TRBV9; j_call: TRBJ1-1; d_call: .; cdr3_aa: ASSVETGVSTEAF
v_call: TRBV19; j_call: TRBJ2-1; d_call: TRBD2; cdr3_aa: ASSIGLGLAGGLSDEQF
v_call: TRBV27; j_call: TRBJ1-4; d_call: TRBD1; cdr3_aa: ASSSYGQGTNEKLF
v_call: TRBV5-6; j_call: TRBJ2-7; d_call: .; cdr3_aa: ASSYGRGNAEQY
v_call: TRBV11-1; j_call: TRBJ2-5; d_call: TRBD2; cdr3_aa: ASNPSGQETQY
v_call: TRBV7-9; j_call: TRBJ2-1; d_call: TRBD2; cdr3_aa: ASSLGLAENEQF
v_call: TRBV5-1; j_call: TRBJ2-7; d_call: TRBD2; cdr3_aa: ASTPRLAGEFEQY
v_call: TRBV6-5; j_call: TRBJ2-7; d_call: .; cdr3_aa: ASLDGGDGGFEQY
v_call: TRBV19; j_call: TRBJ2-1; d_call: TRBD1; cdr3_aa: ASSDRQGNEQF
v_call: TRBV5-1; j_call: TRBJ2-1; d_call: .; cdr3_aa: ASRRTPRSIEQF
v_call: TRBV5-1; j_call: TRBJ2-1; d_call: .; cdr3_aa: ASSLQGSSSYNEQF
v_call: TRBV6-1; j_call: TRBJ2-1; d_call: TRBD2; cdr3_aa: ASSARTSGRLPNEQF
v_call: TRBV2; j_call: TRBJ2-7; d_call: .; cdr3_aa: ASIVGGGEQY
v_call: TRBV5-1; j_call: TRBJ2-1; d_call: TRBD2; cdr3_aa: ASSLAPPFLAGVLNEQF
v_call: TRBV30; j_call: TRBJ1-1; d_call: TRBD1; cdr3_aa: AWRRQGEVTEAF
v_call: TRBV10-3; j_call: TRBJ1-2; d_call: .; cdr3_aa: AISESGGIGYT
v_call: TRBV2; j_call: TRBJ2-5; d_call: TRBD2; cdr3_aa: ASSTAGGGQETQY
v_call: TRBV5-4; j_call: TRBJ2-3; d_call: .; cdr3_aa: ASSLAGGQTDTQY
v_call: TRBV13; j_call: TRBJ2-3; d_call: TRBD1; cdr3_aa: ASSPGQGGTDTQY
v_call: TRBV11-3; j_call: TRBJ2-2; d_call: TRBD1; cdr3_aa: ASSFTGTGVTGELF
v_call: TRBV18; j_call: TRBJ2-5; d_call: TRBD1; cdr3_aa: ASSARTGEETQY
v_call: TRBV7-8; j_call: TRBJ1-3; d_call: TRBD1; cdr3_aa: ASSLLGQGALGNTIY
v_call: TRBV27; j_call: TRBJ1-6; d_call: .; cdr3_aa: ASSPGGADSPLH
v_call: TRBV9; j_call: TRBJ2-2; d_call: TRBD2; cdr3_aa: ASSRTKLGLAGEGPWGELF
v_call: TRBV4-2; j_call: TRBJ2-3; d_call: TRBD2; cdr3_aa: ASSQDPGLGTDTQY
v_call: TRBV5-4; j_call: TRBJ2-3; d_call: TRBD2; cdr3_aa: ASSLGLAGDRDTQY
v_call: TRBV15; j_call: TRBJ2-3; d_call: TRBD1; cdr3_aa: ATSVTGGPTDTQY
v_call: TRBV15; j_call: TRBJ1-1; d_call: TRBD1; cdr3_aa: ATSREPTGGTEAF
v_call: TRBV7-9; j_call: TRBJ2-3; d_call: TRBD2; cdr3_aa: ASSSSGGNTDTQY
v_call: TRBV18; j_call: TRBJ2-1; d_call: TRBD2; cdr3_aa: ASSPSPPGLVLNEQF
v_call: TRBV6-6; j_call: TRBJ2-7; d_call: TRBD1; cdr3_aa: ASSYSVGQGMGEQY
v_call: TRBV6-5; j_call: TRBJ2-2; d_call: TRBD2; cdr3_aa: ASRLAGANTGELF